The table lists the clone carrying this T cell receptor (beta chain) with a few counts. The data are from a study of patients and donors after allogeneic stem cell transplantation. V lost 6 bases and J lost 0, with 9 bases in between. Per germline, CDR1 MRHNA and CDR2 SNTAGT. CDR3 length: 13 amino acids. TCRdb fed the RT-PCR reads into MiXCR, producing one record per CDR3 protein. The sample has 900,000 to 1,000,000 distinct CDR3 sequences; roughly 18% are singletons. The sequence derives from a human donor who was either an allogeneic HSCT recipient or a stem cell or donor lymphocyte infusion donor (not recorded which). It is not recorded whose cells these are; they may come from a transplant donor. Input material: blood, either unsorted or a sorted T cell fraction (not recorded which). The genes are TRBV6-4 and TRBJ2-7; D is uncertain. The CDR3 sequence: CASREKGSYEQYF. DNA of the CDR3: TGTGCCAGCAGAGAGAAGGGCTCCTACGAGCAGTACTTC.